The 23 T cell receptor beta chains below all came from one sample that was sequenced in a study of OX40 agonist ivuxolimab in advanced cancers. TCRdb's table, derived via immunoSEQ multiplex PCR, lists solely in-frame clones and lacks some. The sample holds fewer than 80,000 clones, about nine tenths seen once. The specimen comprised CD4+ or CD8+ T cells sorted from blood, sampled in a trial of the OX40 agonist ivuxolimab. The receptors come from an adult with an advanced solid tumor such as melanoma, head and neck, liver or kidney cancer.

The genes are TRBV12-5 and TRBJ2-3; 7 positions agree with TRBD1. After removal of 0 bases from V and 4 bases from J, the junction contained 7 bases not matched to a gene. Germline V gene data show CDR1 as LGHNT and CDR2 as FRNRAP. This CDR3 has 16 residues. DNA of the CDR3: TGTGCTAGTGGTTTGGTACAAACAGGGGTAGCAGATACGCAGTATTTT. It is translated as CASGLVQTGVADTQYF.

The chain combines TRBV7-2 with TRBJ1-5; TRBD1 is a possible D gene (5 bases). Trimming left V 2 bases short and J 2 bases short, with 13 bases between. The CDR3 contains 16 residues. Germline values: CDR1 SGHTA, CDR2 FQGNSA. CDR3 in DNA: TGTGCCAGCAGCTTAAGTTTAGGACAAGGCAATCAGCCCCAGCATTTT. Translated: CASSLSLGQGNQPQHF.

This clone has a handful of counts. The V and J genes are TRBV28 and TRBJ1-2; D might be TRBD1 (5 bases). V was shortened by 3 bases and J by 7 bases, with 12 bases between the two germline ends. The length of the CDR3 is 13 residues. CDR1 is MDHEN, CDR2 SYDVKM, per germline. The CDR3 here is CASSLQGIGGYTF. In DNA, the CDR3 is TGTGCCAGCAGTTTGCAGGGAATAGGTGGCTACACCTTC.

V gene TRBV11-3 combines with J gene TRBJ2-1; 10 nucleotides align to TRBD2. Unmatched junction bases numbered 8, after V lost 3 bases and J lost 6 bases. Looked up from germline, CDR1 is SGHNT and CDR2 is YENEEA. The CDR3 extends over 16 amino acids. The CDR3 nucleotides are TGTGCCAGCAGCTTTGACGGGACTAGCGAGAGCAATGAGCAGTTCTTC. As protein: CASSFDGTSESNEQFF.

This chain connects TRBV7-9 to TRBJ2-4; 11 nucleotides line up with TRBD1. Germline CDR1 reads SEHNR; CDR2 reads FQNEAQ (reference sequence). V shed 1 base and J 8 bases; nucleotides not matched to a gene: 10. The CDR3 is made up of 17 amino acids. The CDR3 DNA reads as TGTGCCAGCAGCTTAGGCCCTGGGACAGGGGGGGGGTACATTCAGTACTTC. Its translation is CASSLGPGTGGGYIQYF.

In its sample, this clone was seen a few times. The CDR3 sequence is CASSQDMYDRGSEQYF. CDR3 in DNA: TGTGCCAGCAGCCAAGATATGTATGACAGGGGAAGCGAGCAGTACTTC. The chain recombines TRBV14 with TRBJ2-7; 8 nucleotides align to TRBD1. There are 16 residues in the CDR3. The J segment lost 6 bases and the V segment lost 0 bases, leaving 10 bases of the junction unmatched. Germline CDR1 reads SGHDN; CDR2 reads FVKESK.

The genes are TRBV27 and TRBJ2-1, with 15 bases aligning to TRBD2. CDR1 is MNHEY, CDR2 SMNVEV, per germline (reference sequence). CDR3 length: 24 amino acids. Trimming cost V 2 bases and J 0 bases; bases outside gene matches: 20. The CDR3 DNA is TGTGCCAGCAGTTTAAGCCTCTCCGGACTAGCGGGAGGGCCTCAGGGGTTCTCCTACAATGAGCAGTTCTTC. Its protein product is CASSLSLSGLAGGPQGFSYNEQFF.

The chain employs TRBV7-6 and TRBJ2-7, with 9 bases that match TRBD1. CDR3 length: 15 residues. V lost 4 bases, J lost 6 bases, and 10 bases stayed unmatched. Germline lookup yields CDR1 SGHVS and CDR2 FNYEAQ. CDR3 sequence reads: CASSSPDRGWFEQYF. CDR3 bases: TGTGCCAGCAGCTCTCCGGACAGGGGATGGTTCGAGCAGTACTTC. Full variable domain (outside the CDR3, taken from reference TRBV7-6 and TRBJ2-7): GAGVSQSPRYKVTKRGQDVALRCDPISGHVSLYWYRQALGQGPEFLTYFNYEAQQDKSGLPNDRFSAERPEGSISTLTIQRTEQRDSAMYRCASSSPDRGWFEQYFGPGTRLTVT.

The V gene is TRBV18, the J gene TRBJ1-4; D is perhaps TRBD1 (6 bases). The CDR3 runs to 14 residues. V lost 1 base and J lost 7, with 10 bases in between. The germline V gene encodes CDR1 KGHSH and CDR2 LQKENI. In DNA, the CDR3 is TGTGCCAGCTCACCACAGGGGGAGTCTGAAAAACTGTTTTTT. Translation: CASSPQGESEKLFF.

The chain carries TRBV7-8 and TRBJ1-1; D call uncertain. Looked up from germline, CDR1 is SGHVS and CDR2 is FQNEAQ. The CDR3 contains 14 residues. The V end was cut by 3 bases, the J end by 1 base, with 9 bases between. The CDR3 DNA reads TGTGCCAGCAGCTTCCATACGGGGAACACTGAAGCTTTCTTT. It codes for CASSFHTGNTEAFF.

This sequence joins TRBV5-6 and TRBJ2-3; D is undetermined. CDR3 length equals 15 residues. The germline V and J ends were trimmed by 4 bases and 2 bases, with 14 bases remaining between them. Germline loops: CDR1 SGHDT, CDR2 YYEEEE. CDR3 sequence reads: CASSPTWRDTDTQYF. CDR3 sequence (DNA): TGTGCCAGCAGCCCTACTTGGCGCGACACAGATACGCAGTATTTT.

This chain joins TRBV5-6 and TRBJ2-7, with 9 nucleotides matching TRBD1. CDR3 length equals 16 residues. Germline CDR1 reads SGHDT; CDR2 reads YYEEEE. V lost 4 bases to trimming and J lost 3 bases; unmatched junction nucleotides: 11. Written as DNA, the CDR3 is TGTGCCAGCAGCGAGGGGGGACAGGGAGGAAGCTACGAGCAGTACTTC. Encoded protein: CASSEGGQGGSYEQYF.

The rearrangement joins TRBV27 to TRBJ2-1, with D unclear. From germline, CDR1 is MNHEY and CDR2 SMNVEV (reference sequence). V dropped 7 bases and J dropped 2 bases, with 18 bases sitting between them. CDR3 length equals 16 residues. The CDR3 DNA reads TGTGCCAGCACCCCAGGCCTCCGTGACGCCTACAATGAGCAGTTCTTC. Translating it yields CASTPGLRDAYNEQFF.

The V and J genes are TRBV2 and TRBJ2-7, with D possibly matching TRBD2 (6 bases). Looked up from germline, CDR1 is SNHLY and CDR2 is FYNNEI. The CDR3 contains 15 residues. The germline V and J ends were trimmed by 1 base and 0 bases, with 10 bases remaining between them. CDR3 residues: CASSEGGTLSYEQYF. The CDR3 DNA is TGTGCCAGCAGTGAAGGCGGGACGCTCTCCTACGAGCAGTACTTC.

The chain carries TRBV28 and TRBJ2-7; 9 bases line up with TRBD2. Germline trimming cut 4 bases from V and 5 bases from J; bases unmatched to any gene: 3. CDR1 is MDHEN and CDR2 is SYDVKM in the germline V gene. CDR3 length: 13 amino acids. In nucleotides, the CDR3 is TGTGCCAGCAGTTGGCGGGAGGGGGACGAGCAGTACTTC. Encoded protein: CASSWREGDEQYF.

The chain uses TRBV4-3 and TRBJ1-2; 8 positions match TRBD1. CDR1 is LGHNA and CDR2 is YSLEER in the germline V gene. V gave up 4 bases and J gave up 4 bases; unmatched junction bases: 8. This CDR3 region has 15 residues. CDR3 bases: TGCGCCAGCAGCCTAGGACAGGGATCCGGCTATGGCTACACCTTC. Protein: CASSLGQGSGYGYTF.

The CDR3 bases are TGTGCCAGCAGCTTAGACCGGGTGTCGTCCCCAGATACGCAGTATTTT. This encodes CASSLDRVSSPDTQYF. The V gene is TRBV7-9, the J gene TRBJ2-3; D unclear. Deletions cut 1 base from V and 4 bases from J, with 15 bases between. The germline CDR1 and CDR2 sequences are SEHNR and FQNEAQ (reference sequence). The CDR3 contains 16 residues.

The rearrangement joins TRBV7-9 to TRBJ2-7; 7 positions agree with TRBD2. The CDR3 is made up of 14 amino acids. CDR1 SEHNR and CDR2 FQNEAQ come from the germline V gene (reference sequence). V lost 5 bases to trimming and J lost 4 bases; unmatched junction nucleotides: 8. CDR3 coding DNA: TGTGCCAGCAGCCCAAGCGGGAATCCGTACGAGCAGTACTTC. Its translation: CASSPSGNPYEQYF.

The chain combines TRBV5-6 with TRBJ2-7; unclear D gene. Germline V CDR1 and CDR2: SGHDT, YYEEEE. The CDR3 sequence is 15 residues long. The germline V and J ends were trimmed by 0 bases and 0 bases, with 10 bases remaining between them. The CDR3 DNA reads TGTGCCAGCAGCTTGGCCCCCGACCTCTCCTACGAGCAGTACTTC. It specifies CASSLAPDLSYEQYF. The whole variable domain, filled in from reference TRBV5-6 and TRBJ2-7, reads DAGVTQSPTHLIKTRGQQVTLRCSPKSGHDTVSWYQQALGQGPQFIFQYYEEEERQRGNFPDRFSGHQFPNYSSELNVNALLLGDSALYLCASSLAPDLSYEQYFGPGTRLTVT.

The J gene is TRBJ2-7, the V gene TRBV19; 8 bases are shared with TRBD1. From germline, CDR1 is LNHDA and CDR2 SQIVND (reference sequence). The trim removed 6 bases at V and 0 bases at J, leaving 7 bases unmatched. This CDR3 has 15 residues. The CDR3: CASRGRDRISYEQYF. CDR3 sequence (DNA): TGTGCCAGTAGAGGCCGGGACAGGATCTCCTACGAGCAGTACTTC. Based on the CDR3 plus reference TRBV19 and TRBJ2-7, the full variable domain is DGGITQSPKYLFRKEGQNVTLSCEQNLNHDAMYWYRQDPGQGLRLIYYSQIVNDFQKGDIAEGYSVSREKKESFPLTVTSAQKNPTAFYLCASRGRDRISYEQYFGPGTRLTVT.

The V gene is TRBV27, the J gene TRBJ2-1; D gene unclear. The CDR3 extends over 13 amino acids. Germline V gene lookup returns CDR1 MNHEY and CDR2 SMNVEV (reference sequence). V lost 3 bases to trimming and J lost 8 bases, with 11 bases between them. CDR3 in amino acids: CASSFSDSYEQFF. For the CDR3, the DNA is TGTGCCAGCAGTTTCTCCGACTCATATGAGCAGTTCTTC.

This clone was seen only once. The chain couples TRBV10-3 to TRBJ2-7, with TRBD1 identical over 9 bases. This CDR3 is built from 14 residues. CDR1 and CDR2 from the germline V gene are ENHRY and SYGVKD. Germline trimming cut 9 bases from V and 5 bases from J; bases unmatched to any gene: 11. CDR3 loop: CAITPGQGSNEQYF. Here the CDR3 DNA reads TGTGCCATTACTCCGGGACAGGGTAGCAACGAGCAGTACTTC.

This chain joins TRBV18 and TRBJ2-7; D might be TRBD2 (5 bases). Germline V gene sequence: CDR1 KGHSH, CDR2 LQKENI. CDR3 size: 13 residues. The ends were cut back, 0 bases at V and 4 bases at J, with 7 bases in the middle. CDR3 nucleotide sequence: TGTGCCAGCTCACCACCCGGCGGGTACGAGCAGTACTTC. It yields the protein CASSPPGGYEQYF. Full variable domain (outside the CDR3, taken from reference TRBV18 and TRBJ2-7): NAGVMQNPRHLVRRRGQEARLRCSPMKGHSHVYWYRQLPEEGLKFMVYLQKENIIDESGMPKERFSAEFPKEGPSILRIQQVVRGDSAAYFCASSPPGGYEQYFGPGTRLTVT.